The clone carrying this T cell receptor beta chain was recorded at least ten times. What it binds is not known. The V gene lost 3 bases and the J gene lost 0 bases, with 6 bases spanning the gap. CDR3 length equals 13 residues. The germline CDR1 and CDR2 sequences are MNHGY and SVAAGI. This entry comes from a study of regulatory T cells in long-lasting Graves disease. The study, taken as a whole, reports: Persistent Graves' patients showed a TCR diversity that was lower than that of newly diagnosed ones.

Through Arm-PCR of CDR3 regions and iRepertoire HTBI primers, TCR beta libraries were built. Each CDR3 protein gets one entry after TCRdb re-called the multiplex PCR reads with MiXCR. The data show about 300,000 distinct CDR3 sequences, 20% to 25% seen once. Time point given: persistent/refractory GD, antithyroid drugs over 5 years with positive TRAb. PBMC RNA served as the TCR library source. American Thyroid Association guidelines defined Graves' disease diagnosis. All patients originated from an endocrinology department located in Xi'an, China. The chain combines TRBV6-9 with TRBJ2-7; D is undetermined. The material was peripheral blood mononuclear cells (PBMCs), obtained when the disease was refractory, from a patient treated with antithyroid drugs. The TCR originated in a female donor with Graves disease. The CDR3 loop is CASSYAYSYEQYF. The DNA of the CDR3 is TGTGCCAGCAGTTACGCATACTCCTACGAGCAGTACTTC.